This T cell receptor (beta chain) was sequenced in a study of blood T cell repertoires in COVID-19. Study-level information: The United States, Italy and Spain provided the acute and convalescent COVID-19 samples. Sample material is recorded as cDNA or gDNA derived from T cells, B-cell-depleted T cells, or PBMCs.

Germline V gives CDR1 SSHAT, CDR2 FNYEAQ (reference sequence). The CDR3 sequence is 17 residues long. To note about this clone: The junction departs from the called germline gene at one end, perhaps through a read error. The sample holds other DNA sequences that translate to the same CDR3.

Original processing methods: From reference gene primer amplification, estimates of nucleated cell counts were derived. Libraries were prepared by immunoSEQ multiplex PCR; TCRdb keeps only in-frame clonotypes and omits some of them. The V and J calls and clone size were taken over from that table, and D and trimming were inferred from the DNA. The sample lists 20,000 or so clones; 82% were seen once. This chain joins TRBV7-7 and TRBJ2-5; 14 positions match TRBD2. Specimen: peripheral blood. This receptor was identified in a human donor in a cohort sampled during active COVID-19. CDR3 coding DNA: TGTGCTAGCAGCTTAGGGCGACTAGCGGGAGGGCAAGAGACCCAGTACTTC. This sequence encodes CASSLGRLAGGQETQYF.